The 4 T cell receptor beta chains below come from one sample, sequenced in a study of blood T cell repertoires in COVID-19. Sequencing used immunoSEQ multiplex PCR; TCRdb keeps in-frame clones, though not all of them. This sample has fewer than 150,000 clones, with roughly 72% found just once. Material: peripheral blood. These receptors were taken from a human donor in a cohort sampled during active COVID-19.

The chain couples TRBV6-5 to TRBJ2-5, with D perhaps matching TRBD1 (5 bases). The CDR3 sequence is 15 residues long. CDR1 and CDR2 from the germline V gene are MNHEY and SVGAGI. The V end lost 10 bases, the J end lost 4 bases, and 22 bases lay between the germline ends. CDR3 bases: TGTGCCACCGTGGGTCCAGGGCAGGCGGCAGAGACCCAGTACTTC. Its translation: CATVGPGQAAETQYF.

CDR3 sequence reads: CASSYTGDASPLHF. The CDR3 nucleotides read TGTGCCAGCAGTTACACAGGGGACGCTTCACCCCTCCACTTT. V gene TRBV6-5 combines with J gene TRBJ1-6; 7 bases are shared with TRBD1. This CDR3 region has 14 residues. The junction had 4 bases not matched to a gene; V was cut back by 2 bases and J by 9 bases. CDR1 and CDR2 from the germline V gene are MNHEY and SVGAGI.

CDR3 DNA: TGTGCCAGCAGCTTAGGGCCCGTGGCAGGGGAGACCCAGTACTTC. It yields the protein CASSLGPVAGETQYF. The J gene is TRBJ2-5, the V gene TRBV11-3; possible D gene TRBD1, 5 bases. V lost 1 base, J lost 5 bases, and 14 bases lay in between. This CDR3 is 15 amino acids long. Germline V gene sequence: CDR1 SGHNT, CDR2 YENEEA.

The chain couples TRBV29-1 to TRBJ1-3, with 9 bases matching TRBD1. Germline CDR1 and CDR2: SQVTM and ANQGSEA. Losses at the gene ends were 7 bases for V and 4 bases for J; bases not matched to a gene: 2. This CDR3 region has 12 residues. CDR3 sequence: CSGGQGGNTIYF. Here the CDR3 DNA reads TGCAGCGGGGGACAGGGAGGAAACACCATATATTTT.